The present T cell receptor (beta chain) was sequenced within a study of T cell repertoires in cytomegalovirus infection. The overall study: CMV infection plus the matching HLA type was flagged by public TCR beta signatures.

Study findings and constraints: The ex vivo response was dominated by HLA-C-restricted CMV-specific TCR beta clonotypes. Totalled public TCR beta family frequency picked out people who carried CMV plus the relevant HLA.

This CDR3 region has 15 residues. The V gene end was trimmed by 5 bases and the J gene end by 3 bases; junction bases not matched to a gene: 6. Germline-derived CDR1 and CDR2 are MNHEY and SVGEGT. TCRdb processed the reads anew with MiXCR; each CDR3 protein has one entry. Here the sample spans over 300,000 distinct CDR3 sequences, roughly 17% being singletons. With respect to this clonotype: The target antigen is unknown.

This sequence originates from a human donor in good health (CMV status not recorded). Some clones in this sample may be carry-over from other donors' samples. The sequencing input was PBMCs. The chain combines TRBV6-2 or TRBV6-3 with TRBJ2-5, with 10 bases fitting TRBD2. CDR3: CASSLTLAGEETQYF. The CDR3 region has the DNA TGTGCCAGCAGTCTAACCCTAGCGGGGGAAGAGACCCAGTACTTC.